The T cell receptor beta chain described here comes from a study of CD8+CD57+ T cells in acquired aplastic anemia. Study information: The DNA of sorted CD4+ and CD8+ cells averaged 3.2 ug. Regarding the study as a whole: Patients had around 30 CD8+ CDR3 sequences in common with controls (the shared set).

Details on this clonotype: The antigen is undetermined.

For sequencing, patients were chosen who had shown expansion of CD8+CD57+ cells by flow cytometry. Severe acquired aplastic anemia was diagnosed in all patients. Sampling of blood occurred while the patients had still received no therapy. The ends were cut back, 3 bases at V and 5 bases at J, with 9 bases in the middle. CDR3 length: 14 amino acids. The germline gives CDR1 SGDLS, CDR2 YYNGEE. Researchers used genomic DNA as the template to profile TCR beta VDJ and CDR3. MiXCR was run by TCRdb on the reads, yielding one entry per CDR3 protein. The sample includes about 160,000 distinct CDR3 sequences, about 45% of them seen just once.

This TCR was recovered from a human donor with aplastic anemia. The V gene is TRBV9, the J gene TRBJ1-6, with unresolved D. Material: sorted CD4+, CD8+, or CD8+CD57+ T cells (not recorded which) from PBMCs. CDR3 amino acids: CASSGRTDNSPLHF. In DNA form, the CDR3 reads TGTGCCAGCAGCGGTAGGACGGATAATTCACCCCTCCACTTT.